One and the same sample provided the 30 T cell receptor beta chains below, sequenced in a study of blood T cells in healthy people across ages. A sample-barcoded 5' primer and a J-beta primer mix were used in a second PCR of roughly 7 to 11 cycles. MiXCR, run by TCRdb on the 5' RACE reads, gives a single entry per CDR3 protein. The sample lists about 1,800,000 distinct CDR3 sequences; roughly 27% were seen once. The sequencing input was blood. The source of these receptors is a woman aged 30 to 39 in good health.

This clonotype was counted between two and nine times. As DNA, the CDR3 is TGTGCCAGCAGCTTGGACCCGACAGGGAATCAGCCCCAGCATTTT. This gives the protein CASSLDPTGNQPQHF. This chain uses TRBV5-6 with TRBJ1-5; 7 bases match TRBD1. Germline V CDR1 and CDR2: SGHDT, YYEEEE. This CDR3 region has 15 residues. V lost 0 bases, J lost 4 bases, and 4 bases stayed unmatched.

The chain combines TRBV20-1 with TRBJ2-7; tentatively, D is TRBD1 or TRBD2 (5 bases each). Germline V CDR1 and CDR2: DFQATT, SNEGSKA (reference sequence). The CDR3 contains 13 residues. Trimming took 3 bases from V and 4 from J, leaving 13 bases between them. The CDR3 sequence: CSASGGEGYEQYF. The CDR3, as DNA: TGCAGTGCTAGTGGGGGAGAGGGATACGAGCAGTACTTC.

This clonotype has only a few counts. The junction differs from germline at one of its ends, possibly a read error. The V call is TRBV6-2 or TRBV6-3, the J call TRBJ2-7; 9 bases are shared with TRBD2. The CDR3 has 16 residues. Germline lookup yields CDR1 MNHEY and CDR2 SVGEGT. CDR3 loop: CAGSYPIAGESYEQYF. The DNA of the CDR3 is TGTGCCGGCAGTTACCCTATAGCGGGAGAGAGCTACGAGCAGTACTTC.

This clonotype showed up many times. V gene TRBV20-1 combines with J gene TRBJ2-5; D uncertain. With 6 bases removed from V and 2 bases from J, the gap between germline ends came to 10 bases. The CDR3 runs to 12 residues. From germline, CDR1 is DFQATT and CDR2 SNEGSKA (reference sequence). In nucleotides, the CDR3 is TGCAGTGCGAGACACCCACAAGAGACCCAGTACTTC. Translating it yields CSARHPQETQYF.

This clonotype was counted a few times. The V call is TRBV5-1, the J call TRBJ1-4; unclear D gene. The CDR3 spans 13 residues. Deletions cut 5 bases from V and 8 bases from J, with 13 bases between. The germline V gene encodes CDR1 SGHRS and CDR2 YFSETQ. CDR3 coding DNA: TGCGCCAGCAGGTGGGAAGTGTCGGAAAAACTGTTTTTT. Protein: CASRWEVSEKLFF.

This clonotype was counted once. The V and J genes are TRBV6-1 and TRBJ2-7, with 8 bases matching TRBD2. Germline values: CDR1 MNHNS, CDR2 SASEGT. The CDR3 sequence is 13 residues long. J gave up 2 bases and V 11 bases, and 8 bases lay outside the gene matches. This CDR3 is CAGAGGAAYEQYF. As DNA, the CDR3 is TGTGCCGGCGCCGGGGGGGCTGCCTACGAGCAGTACTTC.

This clonotype was detected a few times. The chain uses TRBV10-3 and TRBJ2-4, with D possibly matching TRBD2 (6 bases). Trimming stripped 8 bases from V and 0 bases from J, with 26 bases between. Germline V lookup: CDR1 ENHRY, CDR2 SYGVKD. The CDR3 is 19 residues long. Here the CDR3 reads CAISPVGGRTQIAKNIQYF. CDR3 coding DNA: TGTGCCATCTCTCCCGTCGGAGGGCGGACACAGATAGCCAAAAACATTCAGTACTTC.

The V gene is TRBV5-1, the J gene TRBJ1-4; a possible D gene is TRBD1 (5 bases). The CDR3 covers 15 residues. Germline V CDR1 and CDR2: SGHRS, YFSETQ. Deletions cut 5 bases from V and 1 base from J, with 12 bases between. In DNA, the CDR3 is TGCGCCAGCAGTAACTGGCAGGGAACTAATGAAAAACTGTTTTTT. This translates into CASSNWQGTNEKLFF.

This clonotype was found many times. J is TRBJ2-7 and V is TRBV10-3; no clear D. Trimming stripped 0 bases from V and 0 bases from J, with 21 bases between. Per germline, CDR1 ENHRY and CDR2 SYGVKD. This CDR3 has 19 amino acids. CDR3 sequence: CAISESSLPRGPSSYEQYF. CDR3 DNA sequence: TGTGCCATCAGTGAGTCGAGTCTACCCCGTGGTCCTAGCTCCTACGAGCAGTACTTC.

This clonotype has a count of ten or more. The V call is TRBV10-2, the J call TRBJ2-7; possibly TRBD1 for D (5 bases). V lost 3 bases and J 4 bases, leaving 7 bases between the germline ends. Germline lookup yields CDR1 WSHSY and CDR2 SAAADI. The CDR3 totals 12 residues. The CDR3 spells CASSDRAYEQYF. DNA of the CDR3: TGCGCCAGCAGTGACAGGGCTTACGAGCAGTACTTC.

This clonotype was observed a handful of times. This rearrangement joins TRBV24-1 to TRBJ2-7; no firm D call. Trimming removed 4 bases from V and 6 bases from J, with 12 bases in between. The CDR3 length is 13 residues. In germline, CDR1 is KGHDR, CDR2 SFDVKD. The CDR3 sequence: CATSDLDWSEQYF. For the CDR3, the DNA is TGTGCCACCAGTGACTTGGATTGGAGCGAGCAGTACTTC.

This clonotype has a count of ten or more. This chain joins TRBV29-1 and TRBJ2-5; TRBD1 aligns across 7 bases. Trimming took 6 bases from V and 3 from J; bases not matched to a gene: 13. The CDR3 loop spans 15 amino acids. CDR1 is SQVTM and CDR2 is ANQGSEA in the germline V gene. CDR3 loop: CSVGDSLHPKETQYF. CDR3 DNA: TGCAGCGTGGGGGACAGCCTGCACCCAAAAGAGACCCAGTACTTC.

This clonotype was observed a handful of times. The J gene is TRBJ1-2, the V gene TRBV9, with 7 bases aligning to TRBD1. CDR3 size: 14 residues. Losses at the gene ends were 3 bases for V and 4 bases for J; bases not matched to a gene: 6. CDR1 and CDR2 from the germline V gene are SGDLS and YYNGEE. The CDR3 spells CASSARDSGYGYTF. Here the CDR3 DNA reads TGTGCCAGCAGCGCCAGGGACAGCGGCTATGGCTACACCTTC.

As concerns this clonotype: At one end the junction does not follow the germline gene, possibly because of a read error. This rearrangement joins TRBV4-1 to TRBJ2-6; D may be TRBD1 (5 bases). CDR3 length: 15 residues. Germline V CDR1 and CDR2: MGHRA, YSYEKL. The CDR3 reads CASSQILTGANVRTF. DNA of the CDR3: TGCGCCAGCAGCCAAATCCTAACTGGGGCCAACGTCCGGACTTTC.

Only a few counts were recorded for this clonotype. The chain couples TRBV6-5 to TRBJ1-4; D gene unclear. The CDR3 runs to 13 residues. CDR1 and CDR2 (germline): MNHEY, SVGAGI. Between the trimmed V and J ends, which lost 6 bases and 4 bases, there was a span of 9 bases. The CDR3 reads CASRLNLNEKLFF. The CDR3, as DNA: TGTGCCAGCAGACTGAACCTTAATGAAAAACTGTTTTTT.

The genes are TRBV20-1 and TRBJ1-2; weak D call: TRBD1 (6 bases). Trimming pared 5 bases from V and 1 base from J, leaving 20 bases between. Germline assignment: CDR1 DFQATT and CDR2 SNEGSKA (reference sequence). The CDR3 length is 16 residues. The CDR3 DNA reads TGCAGTGCTGGAGGACCAACGGGGGGGCGTAACTATGGCTACACCTTC. Protein product: CSAGGPTGGRNYGYTF.

This clonotype showed up many times. The V gene is TRBV6-1, the J gene TRBJ2-1, with 11 bases lining up with TRBD1. This CDR3 has 14 residues. Trimming removed 7 bases from V and 5 bases from J; junction bases left unmatched: 4. The germline CDR1 and CDR2 sequences are MNHNS and SASEGT. CDR3 in amino acids: CASTRDRGNNEQFF. The CDR3 DNA follows: TGTGCCAGCACCAGGGACAGGGGGAACAATGAGCAGTTCTTC.

This clonotype appeared a few times. The rearrangement uses TRBV4-2 and TRBJ2-7, with D possibly being TRBD1 (5 bases). The CDR3 is made up of 15 amino acids. Germline CDR1 LGHNA, CDR2 YNFKEQ. V lost 3 bases to trimming and J lost 5 bases, with 17 bases between them. CDR3 amino acids: CASSQEVQEFHEQYF. CDR3 coding DNA: TGTGCCAGCAGCCAGGAAGTACAGGAGTTCCACGAGCAGTACTTC.

This clonotype was seen many times. The rearrangement links TRBV20-1 to TRBJ2-3; a possible D gene is TRBD2 (6 bases). Trimming left V 1 base short and J 2 bases short, with 19 bases between. CDR1 and CDR2 from the germline V gene are DFQATT and SNEGSKA (reference sequence). The CDR3 runs to 17 residues. The DNA of the CDR3 is TGCAGTGCTAGAGGACGGGAGAACAGAATCAACACAGATACGCAGTATTTT. Its protein product is CSARGRENRINTDTQYF.

This clonotype was recorded many times. V gene TRBV29-1 combines with J gene TRBJ2-1; 14 bases match TRBD2. Losses at the gene ends were 4 bases for V and 7 bases for J; bases not matched to a gene: 9. The CDR3 is 16 residues long. CDR1 is SQVTM and CDR2 is ANQGSEA in the germline V gene. The CDR3 reads CSVGSTSGRAGNEQFF. The CDR3 region has the DNA TGCAGCGTTGGATCGACTAGCGGGAGGGCCGGAAATGAGCAGTTCTTC.

The chain is built from TRBV21-1 and TRBJ2-7; the D call in the table, TRBD2, was not verified against the DNA. TRBV21-1 is reported as a pseudogene. The CDR3 spans 16 residues. CDR3 sequence: CASSKAVRDCSYEQYF. The CDR3 DNA is TGTGCCAGCAGCAAGGCCGTCCGGGACTGTTCCTACGAGCAGTACTTC.

This chain connects TRBV20-1 to TRBJ2-1; a weak D match, TRBD2 (6 bases). Germline CDR1 DFQATT, CDR2 SNEGSKA (reference sequence). Trimming shortened V by 6 bases and J by 6 bases, and 24 bases separated the two germline ends. This CDR3 is built from 16 residues. CDR3 region: CSAANLGGQQSNEQFF. In nucleotides, the CDR3 is TGCAGTGCAGCTAACCTGGGAGGTCAGCAGAGCAATGAGCAGTTCTTC.

Points on this clonotype: A much larger clone differs by one base, so this may be a read error. This chain uses TRBV7-9 with TRBJ2-5; no clear D. The J call may be wrong; the DNA end is better matched by TRBJ2-7. CDR3 size: 12 residues. Germline assignment: CDR1 SEHNR and CDR2 FQNEAQ (reference sequence). The CDR3 is CGSSAVFDEQYF. In DNA, the CDR3 is TGTGGCAGCAGCGCCGTTTTTGACGAGCAGTACTTC.

This clonotype was seen a handful of times. A much larger clone sits a single nucleotide away, making a read error possible. V usage is TRBV20-1 and J usage is TRBJ2-7; the D gene is possibly TRBD1 (5 bases). This CDR3 is 11 amino acids long. Germline-derived CDR1 and CDR2 are DFQATT and SNEGSKA (reference sequence). CDR3 coding DNA: TGCAGGGCTGCTCAGGGCGATGAGCAGTACTTC. The encoded protein is CRAAQGDEQYF.

A few counts support this clonotype. The V call is TRBV7-2, the J call TRBJ2-7; 9 bases match TRBD1. After removal of 1 base from V and 2 bases from J, the junction contained 3 bases not matched to a gene. CDR3 length: 15 amino acids. In germline, CDR1 is SGHTA, CDR2 FQGNSA. The chain's CDR3 is CASSLGTGVTYEQYF. DNA for the CDR3: TGTGCCAGCAGCTTAGGGACAGGGGTTACCTACGAGCAGTACTTC.

This sequence joins TRBV7-9 and TRBJ2-7, with 8 bases matching TRBD1. Near its end, the DNA agrees better with TRBJ2-5, so the J call may be wrong. This CDR3 spans 14 amino acids. CDR1 and CDR2 (germline): SEHNR, FQNEAQ (reference sequence). In DNA form, the CDR3 reads TGTTCCATCAGCCCCCAGACAGGGGATGAGACCCAGTACTTC. This codes for CSISPQTGDETQYF.

About this clonotype: In this CDR3 the conserved last residue, phenylalanine or tryptophan, is missing, so a read error is likely. V gene TRBV5-1 combines with J gene TRBJ2-6; 8 bases are a match to TRBD1. The CDR3 contains 17 residues. V was clipped by 7 bases and J by 0 bases; unmatched bases: 9. The V gene's germline CDR1 is SGHRS and CDR2 YFSETQ. The CDR3 bases are TGCGCCAGCGGCCGGGACAGGCCCATCTCTGGGGCCAACGTCCTGACTTGC. This translates into CASGRDRPISGANVLTC.

Regarding this clonotype: A much larger clone is a single base away; this may be a read error. The chain recombines TRBV6-2 or TRBV6-3 with TRBJ2-7; 7 bases align to TRBD2. Trimming cost V 6 bases and J 1 base; bases outside gene matches: 12. The CDR3 consists of 16 residues. Germline V CDR1 and CDR2: MNHEY, SVGEGT. The CDR3 loop reads CASSATLAEASYEQYF. The CDR3 DNA follows: TGTGCCAGCAGCGCTACCCTAGCGGAGGCATCCTACGAGCAGTACTTC.

The rearrangement joins TRBV29-1 to TRBJ1-5, with D possibly matching TRBD1 (5 bases). The germline V gene has CDR1 SQVTM and CDR2 ANQGSEA. The CDR3 runs 13 residues. The CDR3 sequence is CRAQGDWGQPQHF. DNA of the CDR3: TGCAGAGCTCAAGGGGACTGGGGTCAGCCCCAGCATTTT.

The chain has TRBV20-1 and TRBJ2-3, with 9 bases lining up with TRBD2. Germline loops: CDR1 DFQATT, CDR2 SNEGSKA (reference sequence). After removal of 1 base from V and 6 bases from J, the junction contained 8 bases not matched to a gene. CDR3 length equals 15 residues. In DNA, the CDR3 is TGCAGTGCTAGAGTTGGCGGGGGGGCATCGGATACGCAGTATTTT. It encodes CSARVGGGASDTQYF.